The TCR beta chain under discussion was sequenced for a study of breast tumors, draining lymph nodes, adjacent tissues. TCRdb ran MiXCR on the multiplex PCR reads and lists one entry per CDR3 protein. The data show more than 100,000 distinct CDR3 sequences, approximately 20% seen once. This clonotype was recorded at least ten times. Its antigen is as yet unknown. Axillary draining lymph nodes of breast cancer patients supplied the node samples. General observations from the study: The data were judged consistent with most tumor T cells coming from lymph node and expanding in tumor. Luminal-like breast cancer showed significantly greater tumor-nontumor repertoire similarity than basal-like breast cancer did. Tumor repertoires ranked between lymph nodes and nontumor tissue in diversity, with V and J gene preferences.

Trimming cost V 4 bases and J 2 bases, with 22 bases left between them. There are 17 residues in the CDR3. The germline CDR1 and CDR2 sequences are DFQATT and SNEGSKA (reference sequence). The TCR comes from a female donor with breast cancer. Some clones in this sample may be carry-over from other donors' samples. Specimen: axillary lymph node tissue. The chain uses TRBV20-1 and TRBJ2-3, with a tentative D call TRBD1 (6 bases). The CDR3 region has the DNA TGCAGTGCTAAACCCCTCAGGGGTCGGGGTATCACAGATACGCAGTATTTT. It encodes CSAKPLRGRGITDTQYF.